The source of this T cell receptor (beta chain) is a study of T-cell reconstitution after alpha-beta-depleted transplantation in children. Details on this clonotype: Its antigen is as yet unknown.

For TCRbeta, the library was prepared with unique molecular identifiers. Each CDR3 protein is one row after TCRdb ran MiXCR on the PCR reads. The sample shows about 980,000 distinct CDR3 sequences, around 30% of them seen only once. Findings and limits, study-wide: Surviving recipient T cells and thymic progenitors underlay high day-60 TCRbeta diversity in some patients. Once a year had passed after transplant, T-cell counts and diversity came mostly from newly produced T cells. About two months after transplant, alpha-beta T cells reportedly came from several hundred expanded graft clones.

Germline loops: CDR1 MNHEY, CDR2 SVGEGT. Trimming shortened V by 2 bases and J by 0 bases, and 11 bases separated the two germline ends. This CDR3 region has 16 residues. The receptor was derived from a boy younger than two who had a stem cell transplant for SCID, so the T cells may come from the graft donor. The chain links TRBV6-2 or TRBV6-3 to TRBJ2-1; D remains unclear. Sequences were derived from PBMCs, mostly from graft donor cells, sampled 360 days after TCRalphabeta/CD19-depleted stem cell transplant. For the CDR3, the DNA is TGTGCCAGCAGTTACACCTCGCCTAGCTCCTACAATGAGCAGTTCTTC. Translation: CASSYTSPSSYNEQFF.